The 5 T cell receptor beta chains given below trace back to one sample, sequenced in a study of blood T cells in healthy people across ages. With a J-beta primer mix and a sample-barcoded 5' primer, a second PCR ran about 7 to 12 cycles. TCRdb reanalysed the 5' RACE reads using MiXCR and keeps one entry per CDR3 protein. Of a few hundred thousand distinct CDR3 sequences detected, roughly a quarter appear once; the ten largest clones hold around 29%. The sample taken for sequencing was blood. Source of these receptors: a woman between 65 and 79 years old in good health.

The V call is TRBV4-3, the J call TRBJ1-1, with D unresolved. The V and J ends lost 1 base and 1 base respectively, with 7 bases between them. Germline CDR1 reads LGHNA; CDR2 reads YSLEER. There are 14 residues in the CDR3. CDR3 in DNA: TGCGCCAGCAGCCAAGCGCGGGGGAACACTGAAGCTTTCTTT. Translated, it gives CASSQARGNTEAFF.

The chain combines TRBV7-2 with TRBJ2-5; D is perhaps TRBD1 (5 bases). The J call may be in error: the DNA end matches TRBJ2-1 better. Germline V gene lookup returns CDR1 SGHTA and CDR2 FQGNSA. This CDR3 region has 12 residues. The CDR3 loop is CASSFTPGPQFF. The CDR3 nucleotides are TGTGCCAGCAGCTTTACCCCAGGGCCCCAGTTCTTC.

V gene TRBV12-3 or TRBV12-4 combines with J gene TRBJ2-2; 11 bases fit TRBD1. Unmatched junction bases numbered 8, after V lost 10 bases and J lost 7 bases. The CDR3 totals 14 residues. This CDR3 is CANSWTGGGGELFF. The CDR3 DNA follows: TGTGCCAACTCTTGGACAGGGGGCGGCGGGGAGCTGTTTTTT.

This clonotype was seen a few times. This rearrangement joins TRBV11-2 to TRBJ2-3, with TRBD2 matching 8 bases. The CDR3 totals 15 residues. CDR1 and CDR2 (germline): SGHAT, FQNNGV. V lost 2 bases and J lost 4; bases outside the gene matches: 5. CDR3 residues: CASSLSGSYSDTQYF. The CDR3 DNA follows: TGTGCCAGCAGCTTAAGCGGGAGTTACTCAGATACGCAGTATTTT.

The table lists this clonotype with many counts. The V call is TRBV5-1, the J call TRBJ2-6, with D unresolved. V lost 4 bases and J 0 bases, leaving 5 bases between the germline ends. From germline, CDR1 is SGHRS and CDR2 YFSETQ. The CDR3 has 14 residues. CDR3 bases: TGCGCCAGCAGCCCCAGCTCTGGGGCCAACGTCCTGACTTTC. This gives the protein CASSPSSGANVLTF.